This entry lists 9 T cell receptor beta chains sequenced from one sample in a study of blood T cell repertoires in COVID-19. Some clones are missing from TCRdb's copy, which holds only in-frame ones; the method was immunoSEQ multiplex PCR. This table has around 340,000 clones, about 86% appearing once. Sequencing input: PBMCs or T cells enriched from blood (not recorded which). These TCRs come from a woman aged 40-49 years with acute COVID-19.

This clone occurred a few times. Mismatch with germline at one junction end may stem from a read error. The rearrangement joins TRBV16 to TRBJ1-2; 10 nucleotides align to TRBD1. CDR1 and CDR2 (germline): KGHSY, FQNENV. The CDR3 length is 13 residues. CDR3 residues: CASSHPGTGVYAF. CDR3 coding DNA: TGTGCCAGCAGCCACCCCGGGACAGGGGTTTATGCCTTC.

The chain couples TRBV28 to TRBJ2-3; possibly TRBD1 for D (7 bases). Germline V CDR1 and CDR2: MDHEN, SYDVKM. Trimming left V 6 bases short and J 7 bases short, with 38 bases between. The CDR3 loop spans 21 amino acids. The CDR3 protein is CASSRGGKFFLGTAVKNTQYF. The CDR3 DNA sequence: TGTGCCAGCAGCCGCGGAGGGAAATTTTTTTTGGGGACAGCCGTCAAGAATACGCAGTATTTT.

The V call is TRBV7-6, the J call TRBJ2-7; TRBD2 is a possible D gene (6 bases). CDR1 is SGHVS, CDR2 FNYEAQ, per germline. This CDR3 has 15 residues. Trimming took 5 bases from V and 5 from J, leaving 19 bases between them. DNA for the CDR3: TGTGCCAGCAGCCGTCACCTGGGGGAGGTAGACGAGCAGTACTTC. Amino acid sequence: CASSRHLGEVDEQYF.

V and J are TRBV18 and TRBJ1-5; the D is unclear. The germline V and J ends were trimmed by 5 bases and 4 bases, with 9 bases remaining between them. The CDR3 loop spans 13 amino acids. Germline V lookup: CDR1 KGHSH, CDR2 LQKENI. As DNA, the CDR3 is TGTGCCAGCTCAACCGACAAGAATCAGCCCCAGCATTTT. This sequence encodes CASSTDKNQPQHF.

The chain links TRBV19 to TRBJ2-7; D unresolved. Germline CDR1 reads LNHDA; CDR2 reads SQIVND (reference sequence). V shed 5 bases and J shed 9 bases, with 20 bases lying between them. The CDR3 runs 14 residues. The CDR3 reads CASSATGSSRWQYF. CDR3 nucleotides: TGTGCCAGTAGTGCGACCGGGTCCTCTCGATGGCAGTACTTC.

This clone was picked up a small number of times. CDR3 sequence reads: CASSKSYGYTF. The CDR3 DNA sequence: TGTGCCAGCAGCAAGAGCTATGGCTACACCTTC. V is TRBV14 and J is TRBJ1-2; D is unclear. Germline V gene data show CDR1 as SGHDN and CDR2 as FVKESK. The V end was cut by 5 bases, the J end by 4 bases, with 5 bases between. The CDR3 covers 11 residues.

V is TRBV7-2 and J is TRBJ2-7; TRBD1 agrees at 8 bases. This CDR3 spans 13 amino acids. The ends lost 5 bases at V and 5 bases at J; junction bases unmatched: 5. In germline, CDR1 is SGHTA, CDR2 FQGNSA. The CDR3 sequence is CASSPNRGNEQYF. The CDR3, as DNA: TGTGCCAGCAGCCCCAACAGGGGGAACGAGCAGTACTTC.

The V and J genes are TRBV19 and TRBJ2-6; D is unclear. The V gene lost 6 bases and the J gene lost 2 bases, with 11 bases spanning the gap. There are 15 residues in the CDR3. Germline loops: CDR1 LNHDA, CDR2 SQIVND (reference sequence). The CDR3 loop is CASRRLEAGANVLTF. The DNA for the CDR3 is TGTGCCAGTAGACGTCTAGAAGCTGGGGCCAACGTCCTGACTTTC.

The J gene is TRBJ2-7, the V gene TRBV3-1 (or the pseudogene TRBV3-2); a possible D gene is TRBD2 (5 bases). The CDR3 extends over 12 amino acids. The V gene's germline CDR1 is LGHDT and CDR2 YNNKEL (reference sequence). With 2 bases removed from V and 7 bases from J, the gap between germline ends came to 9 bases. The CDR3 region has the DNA TGTGCCAGCAGCCAAAATGAGCGGGAGCAGTACTTC. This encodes CASSQNEREQYF.